Below, 15 T cell receptor beta chains from the same sample are listed, as sequenced in a study of blood T cells in healthy people across ages. Alongside a J-beta primer mix, a sample-barcoded 5' primer served in a second PCR lasting about 6 to 11 cycles. In TCRdb, the 5' RACE reads were re-called with MiXCR into one record per CDR3 protein. Counted here are some 1.5 million distinct CDR3 sequences, 28% occurring once; the ten biggest clones make up 7.7%. Sequencing was carried out using blood. The receptor source for this set is a woman aged 30 to 39 in good health.

The chain carries TRBV2 and TRBJ2-4, with 8 nucleotides matching TRBD2. The CDR3 is made up of 15 amino acids. The V gene's germline CDR1 is SNHLY and CDR2 FYNNEI. V was pared by 9 bases and J by 8 bases, with 15 bases of the junction left unmatched. CDR3 coding DNA: TGTGCCAGTCTGGAGCGGGAGAGCCTGGTGGACATTCAGTACTTC. Protein: CASLERESLVDIQYF.

Details on this clonotype: A read error may explain this, as a much larger clone is one base away. The rearrangement links TRBV5-1 to TRBJ2-5, with D possibly called TRBD1 or TRBD2 (5 bases each). Germline CDR1 is SGHRS and CDR2 is YFSETQ. This CDR3 region has 12 residues. CDR3 in amino acids: CANSWPLGEQYF. Here the CDR3 DNA reads TGCGCCAACAGCTGGCCGTTGGGGGAGCAGTACTTC.

This clonotype occurred many times. This chain links TRBV29-1 with TRBJ2-3; 8 bases are shared with TRBD2. This CDR3 has 14 residues. The V and J ends lost 6 bases and 4 bases, in that order; junction bases with no gene match: 9. The V gene's germline CDR1 is SQVTM and CDR2 ANQGSEA. CDR3 in amino acids: CSVGTSSRADTQYF. CDR3 in DNA: TGCAGCGTCGGGACTAGTAGTAGGGCAGATACGCAGTATTTT.

Only a few counts were recorded for this clonotype. The V and J genes are TRBV20-1 and TRBJ2-1, with TRBD2 identical over 10 bases. The J segment lost 3 bases and the V segment lost 4 bases, leaving 3 bases of the junction unmatched. CDR1 and CDR2 (germline): DFQATT, SNEGSKA (reference sequence). There are 14 residues in the CDR3. The CDR3 reads CSATGLALYNEQFF. The CDR3 DNA reads as TGCAGTGCTACGGGACTAGCGCTCTACAATGAGCAGTTCTTC.

Details on this clonotype: The CDR3 end shows no conserved phenylalanine or tryptophan, and so a read error is likely. The V gene is TRBV5-1, the J gene TRBJ1-1; D gene ambiguous. V was pared by 5 bases and J by 0 bases, with 8 bases between. The germline V gene encodes CDR1 SGHRS and CDR2 YFSETQ. CDR3 length: 13 amino acids. This CDR3 is CASREVMNTEAFC. In DNA form, the CDR3 reads TGCGCCAGCAGGGAGGTGATGAACACTGAAGCTTTCTGT.

The J gene is TRBJ1-1, the V gene TRBV2; TRBD1 might be the D (5 bases). CDR3 length: 12 residues. Germline V gene lookup returns CDR1 SNHLY and CDR2 FYNNEI. V dropped 10 bases and J dropped 1 base, with 10 bases sitting between them. The CDR3 region is CANKRGNTEAFF. The CDR3 DNA sequence: TGTGCCAACAAGAGGGGGAACACTGAAGCTTTCTTT.

The CDR3 coding sequence is TGTGCCAGCAGGAGGGACGAGGCTAACTATGGCTACACCTTC. Its protein product is CASRRDEANYGYTF. V and J are TRBV2 and TRBJ1-2; possible D gene TRBD1, 5 bases. Germline CDR1 reads SNHLY; CDR2 reads FYNNEI. Trimming stripped 6 bases from V and 0 bases from J, with 11 bases between. The CDR3 sequence is 14 residues long.

The rearrangement joins TRBV28 to TRBJ2-1, with 10 bases aligning to TRBD1. Germline assignment: CDR1 MDHEN and CDR2 SYDVKM. J was trimmed by 8 bases and V by 6 bases; bases with no gene match: 13. This CDR3 contains 16 residues. The CDR3 region has the DNA TGTGCCAGCAGCCGCGGTGGGACAGGGGCGACGTATGAGCAGTTCTTC. Residues: CASSRGGTGATYEQFF.

This clonotype has just a few counts. This sequence joins TRBV15 and TRBJ2-7, with 7 bases lining up with TRBD2. This CDR3 is built from 16 residues. Germline V gene sequence: CDR1 LNHNV, CDR2 YYDKDF (reference sequence). With V trimmed by 0 bases and J by 7 bases, 12 bases remained unmatched. CDR3 region: CATSRDSAGSPNEQYF. In DNA, the CDR3 is TGTGCCACCAGCAGAGATTCAGCGGGATCGCCCAATGAGCAGTACTTC.

The chain joins TRBV29-1 to TRBJ2-4; 10 positions match TRBD2. Trimming took 8 bases from V and 9 from J; bases not matched to a gene: 10. CDR1 and CDR2 from the germline V gene are SQVTM and ANQGSEA. There are 13 residues in the CDR3. The chain's CDR3 is CSIRTSGMGIQYF. In nucleotides, the CDR3 is TGCAGCATTCGCACTAGCGGGATGGGCATTCAGTACTTC.

V usage is TRBV6-2 or TRBV6-3 and J usage is TRBJ2-3; either TRBD1 or TRBD2 may fit D (9 bases each). The CDR3 has 17 residues. Germline assignment: CDR1 MNHEY and CDR2 SVGEGT. V dropped 3 bases and J dropped 3 bases, with 19 bases sitting between them. The CDR3 protein is CASSYRREGQGTDTQYF. CDR3 DNA: TGTGCCAGCAGTTATCGGCGGGAGGGACAGGGAACAGATACGCAGTATTTT.

This clonotype came up a few times. DNA for the CDR3: TGTGCCAGTAGTACTAGACTAGCGGGATTCAGGACCTACGAGCAGTACTTC. Protein sequence: CASSTRLAGFRTYEQYF. This chain uses TRBV19 with TRBJ2-7; 11 nucleotides match TRBD2. Germline assignment: CDR1 LNHDA and CDR2 SQIVND (reference sequence). V shed 4 bases and J 2 bases; nucleotides not matched to a gene: 10. This CDR3 contains 17 residues.

This clonotype was detected a few times. V usage is TRBV10-3 and J usage is TRBJ2-3; D is perhaps TRBD1 or TRBD2 (6 bases each). The CDR3 is 12 amino acids. Germline V lookup: CDR1 ENHRY, CDR2 SYGVKD. V shed 10 bases and J shed 6 bases, with 14 bases lying between them. CDR3 in amino acids: CATGSGADTQYF. The CDR3 nucleotides are TGTGCCACCGGGTCGGGGGCCGATACGCAGTATTTT.

This chain uses TRBV15 with TRBJ1-4; TRBD1 aligns across 9 bases. Germline CDR1 reads LNHNV; CDR2 reads YYDKDF (reference sequence). V shed 3 bases, J shed 7 bases, and the junction held 12 bases outside the gene matches. The CDR3 length is 17 residues. For the CDR3, the DNA is TGTGCCACCAGCAGGGACAGGGGCGGGCGCCTGGGTGAAAAACTGTTTTTT. As protein: CATSRDRGGRLGEKLFF.

This clonotype turned up a few times. The rearrangement joins TRBV2 to TRBJ2-5; D might be TRBD2 (6 bases). Trimming took off 4 bases at V and 4 bases at J, with 13 bases between the two ends. The CDR3 is 14 amino acids. Germline V CDR1 and CDR2: SNHLY, FYNNEI. The CDR3 DNA reads as TGTGCCAGCAGTGTCCGACGGGGAGGAGAGACCCAGTACTTC. Translated: CASSVRRGGETQYF.